Presented here are 32 T cell receptor beta chains from one specimen sequenced in a study of T cells in Graves' hyperthyroidism and ophthalmopathy. TCR beta CDR3 regions were amplified from RNA. Using the HTBI primer set, a first-round RT-PCR was run on the TCR CDR3. MiXCR was run by TCRdb on the multiplex PCR reads, yielding one entry per CDR3 protein. This sample has approximately 510,000 distinct CDR3 sequences, with roughly 45% found just once. Sequenced input: peripheral blood or thyroid tissue (not recorded which). All receptors come from an adult woman with Graves' disease, either hyperthyroidism or ophthalmopathy (not recorded which).

V gene TRBV9 combines with J gene TRBJ2-3; a weak D match, TRBD2 (6 bases). This CDR3 has 14 residues. Per the germline V gene, CDR1 is SGDLS and CDR2 is YYNGEE. V lost 4 bases and J lost 5, with 14 bases in between. Here the CDR3 DNA reads TGTGCCAGCAGCACGGGACTCCGCATAGATACGCAGTATTTT. Its translation is CASSTGLRIDTQYF.

The chain has TRBV10-3 and TRBJ1-1; D remains unclear. CDR3 length: 14 residues. Trimming shortened V by 3 bases and J by 0 bases, and 8 bases separated the two germline ends. Germline CDR1 and CDR2: ENHRY and SYGVKD. CDR3 region: CAISDPDMNTEAFF. DNA of the CDR3: TGTGCCATCAGTGATCCCGACATGAACACTGAAGCTTTCTTT.

This clonotype was counted ten times or more. The rearrangement joins TRBV7-2 to TRBJ1-2; no firm D call. The germline V gene has CDR1 SGHTA and CDR2 FQGNSA. This CDR3 comprises 11 residues. V was trimmed by 1 base and J by 7 bases, leaving 4 bases between them. In nucleotides, the CDR3 is TGTGCCAGCAGCTTAGTGATTGGCTACACCTTC. It specifies CASSLVIGYTF.

This chain connects TRBV20-1 to TRBJ2-7; 9 bases line up with TRBD2. This CDR3 region has 16 residues. From germline, CDR1 is DFQATT and CDR2 SNEGSKA (reference sequence). V was pared by 3 bases and J by 5 bases, with 14 bases of the junction left unmatched. The CDR3 loop reads CSASPGVAGVVNEQYF. In DNA, the CDR3 is TGCAGTGCTAGCCCCGGGGTAGCGGGAGTTGTCAACGAGCAGTACTTC.

Turning to this clonotype: A read error is likely, as this CDR3 ends without the conserved phenylalanine or tryptophan. This CDR3 is CSAQEVNTEAFI. The CDR3 DNA follows: TGTAGCGCCCAGGAGGTGAACACTGAAGCTTTCATT. The rearrangement links TRBV29-1 to TRBJ1-1; D uncertain. Germline V lookup: CDR1 SQVTM, CDR2 ANQGSEA. The length of the CDR3 is 12 residues.

This clonotype occurred many times. The DNA of the CDR3 is TGTGCCAGCAGCCCGTTCCTATTGACCCGAGAGAACTATGGCTACACCTTC. Its translation is CASSPFLLTRENYGYTF. The chain recombines TRBV7-8 with TRBJ1-2; D gene ambiguous. Germline V lookup: CDR1 SGHVS, CDR2 FQNEAQ. The ends were cut back, 5 bases at V and 2 bases at J, with 21 bases in the middle. CDR3 size: 17 residues.

V is TRBV9 and J is TRBJ2-5, with 10 nucleotides matching TRBD1. The CDR3 totals 15 residues. Germline lookup yields CDR1 SGDLS and CDR2 YYNGEE. The junction had 8 bases not matched to a gene; V was cut back by 4 bases and J by 5 bases. As DNA, the CDR3 is TGTGCCAGCAGCTACGGGACAGGGGAAGGGGAGACCCAGTACTTC. The encoded protein is CASSYGTGEGETQYF.

This clonotype appeared a few times. The V and J genes are TRBV10-3 and TRBJ1-2; 10 bases match TRBD1. The J segment lost 8 bases and the V segment lost 10 bases, leaving 13 bases of the junction unmatched. CDR3 length: 14 amino acids. Per the germline V gene, CDR1 is ENHRY and CDR2 is SYGVKD. CDR3 coding DNA: TGTGCCAGCCTACGGGGACAGGGGCCCGCGGGCTACACCTTC. Translated: CASLRGQGPAGYTF.

The V gene is TRBV20-1, the J gene TRBJ2-2; possible D gene TRBD2, 6 bases. Germline V gives CDR1 DFQATT, CDR2 SNEGSKA (reference sequence). V was shortened by 5 bases and J by 5 bases, with 9 bases between the two germline ends. The CDR3 is made up of 12 amino acids. Here the CDR3 reads CSASRGTGELFF. As DNA, the CDR3 is TGCAGTGCTTCCCGGGGGACCGGGGAGCTGTTTTTT.

Note on this clonotype: Just one base apart from a much larger clone, this may be a read error. The gene calls are TRBV11-2 and TRBJ1-1, with D possibly TRBD1 on 5 matching bases. This CDR3 is built from 16 residues. The germline gives CDR1 SGHAT, CDR2 FQNNGV. Trimming pared 5 bases from V and 4 bases from J, leaving 20 bases between. The CDR3 loop reads CASSPRDMGRATEAFF. CDR3 nucleotide sequence: TGTGCCAGCAGCCCCCGAGACATGGGGCGCGCCACTGAAGCTTTCTTT.

This clonotype was detected ten times or more. The chain links TRBV7-9 to TRBJ1-1; D remains unclear. Germline V gives CDR1 SEHNR, CDR2 FQNEAQ (reference sequence). This CDR3 contains 13 residues. V dropped 5 bases and J dropped 0 bases, with 7 bases sitting between them. CDR3 sequence: CASSHPLNTEAFF. CDR3 DNA: TGTGCCAGCAGCCACCCCCTGAACACTGAAGCTTTCTTT.

This rearrangement joins TRBV9 to TRBJ1-2; the D is unclear. With 2 bases removed from V and 4 bases from J, the gap between germline ends came to 12 bases. CDR1 and CDR2 from the germline V gene are SGDLS and YYNGEE. The CDR3 sequence is 14 residues long. Here the CDR3 DNA reads TGTGCCAGCAGCGTTGATGGACGGATCTATGGCTACACCTTC. Translated, it gives CASSVDGRIYGYTF.

This chain uses TRBV20-1 with TRBJ2-5; 8 positions agree with TRBD2. Germline CDR1 reads DFQATT; CDR2 reads SNEGSKA (reference sequence). V was pared by 6 bases and J by 0 bases, with 9 bases of the junction left unmatched. The CDR3 covers 15 residues. In DNA, the CDR3 is TGCAGTGCCGATGCCCGGCGGGAGGACCAAGAGACCCAGTACTTC. This translates into CSADARREDQETQYF.

This clonotype was picked up a small number of times. The chain couples TRBV19 to TRBJ2-7; tentatively, D is TRBD2 (6 bases). CDR3 length: 16 amino acids. V dropped 3 bases and J dropped 2 bases, with 17 bases sitting between them. The V gene's germline CDR1 is LNHDA and CDR2 SQIVND (reference sequence). The CDR3 reads CASSIKGTAGAYEQYF. The CDR3 nucleotides are TGTGCCAGTAGTATTAAAGGGACTGCGGGCGCCTACGAGCAGTACTTC. Looking up the rest from reference TRBV19 and TRBJ2-7 gives the full variable domain: DGGITQSPKYLFRKEGQNVTLSCEQNLNHDAMYWYRQDPGQGLRLIYYSQIVNDFQKGDIAEGYSVSREKKESFPLTVTSAQKNPTAFYLCASSIKGTAGAYEQYFGPGTRLTVT.

The V and J genes are TRBV7-6 and TRBJ2-5, with D maybe TRBD1 (7 bases). CDR3 size: 18 residues. V lost 5 bases and J lost 1, with 23 bases in between. The germline CDR1 and CDR2 sequences are SGHVS and FNYEAQ. The CDR3 protein is CASSHPRGGPGGQETQYF. CDR3 coding DNA: TGTGCCAGCAGCCACCCCAGAGGGGGGCCAGGGGGCCAAGAGACCCAGTACTTC.

This sequence joins TRBV24-1 and TRBJ1-1; 7 bases are a match to TRBD1. This CDR3 has 19 residues. With V trimmed by 1 base and J by 0 bases, 13 bases remained unmatched. Germline CDR1 and CDR2: KGHDR and SFDVKD. This CDR3 reads CATSDLQGPGETLNTEAFF. CDR3 nucleotide sequence: TGTGCCACCAGTGATTTACAGGGGCCAGGGGAGACCCTGAACACTGAAGCTTTCTTT.

This sequence joins TRBV20-1 and TRBJ1-5; possible D gene TRBD1, 6 bases. Germline V gives CDR1 DFQATT, CDR2 SNEGSKA (reference sequence). The CDR3 is made up of 14 amino acids. Trimming shortened V by 3 bases and J by 3 bases, and 12 bases separated the two germline ends. The CDR3 spells CSARPTGFNQPQHF. In DNA form, the CDR3 reads TGCAGTGCTAGGCCTACAGGGTTCAATCAGCCCCAGCATTTT.

This clonotype was observed at least ten times. The CDR3 spells CASNSHSQETQYF. The CDR3 DNA sequence: TGTGCCAGCAATTCCCACAGCCAAGAGACCCAGTACTTC. V gene TRBV2 combines with J gene TRBJ2-5; D ambiguous. Germline V lookup: CDR1 SNHLY, CDR2 FYNNEI. The CDR3 runs to 13 residues. V was cut by 7 bases and J by 1 base, with 10 bases left in between.

This clonotype showed up just a few times. The chain joins TRBV10-3 to TRBJ1-5; D is unclear. V dropped 4 bases and J dropped 3 bases, with 7 bases sitting between them. The CDR3 consists of 13 residues. In germline, CDR1 is ENHRY, CDR2 SYGVKD. CDR3 loop: CAISGALNQPQHF. The CDR3 DNA sequence: TGTGCCATCAGTGGGGCCCTCAATCAGCCCCAGCATTTT.

V and J are TRBV7-3 and TRBJ2-7, with 12 bases aligning to TRBD2. V lost 2 bases, J lost 2 bases, and 7 bases stayed unmatched. The CDR3 runs 17 residues. Germline CDR1 and CDR2: SGHTA and FQGTGA. The CDR3 nucleotides read TGTGCCAGCAGCTTATCGGGACTAGCGGGTAGAACCTACGAGCAGTACTTC. It translates to CASSLSGLAGRTYEQYF.

In its sample, this clonotype was seen many times. The J gene is TRBJ1-6, the V gene TRBV20-1, with D unresolved. The CDR3 extends over 14 amino acids. From germline, CDR1 is DFQATT and CDR2 SNEGSKA (reference sequence). V was clipped by 3 bases and J by 5 bases, with 11 bases between them. The CDR3 nucleotides are TGCAGTGCTAGTGGCTTAGGAAATAATTCACCCCTCCACTTT. Translated, it gives CSASGLGNNSPLHF.

This clonotype was seen just once. This may be a read error, as it is one base from a much larger clone. No conserved phenylalanine or tryptophan ends this CDR3, so it is likely a read error. The chain uses TRBV20-1 and TRBJ2-7; 8 bases line up with TRBD1. Looked up from germline, CDR1 is DFQATT and CDR2 is SNEGSKA (reference sequence). V trimming: 6 bases; J trimming: 2 bases; junction bases outside the gene matches: 12. The length of the CDR3 is 15 residues. The CDR3 reads CSALATGGFPYEQYL. CDR3 in DNA: TGCAGTGCCTTGGCCACAGGGGGGTTCCCCTACGAGCAGTACCTC.

This clonotype was detected only a few times. This chain connects TRBV7-9 to TRBJ2-7; possible D gene TRBD2, 5 bases. In germline, CDR1 is SEHNR, CDR2 FQNEAQ (reference sequence). The CDR3 loop spans 13 amino acids. Trimming shortened V by 5 bases and J by 0 bases, and 8 bases separated the two germline ends. The CDR3 is CASSHTSSYEQYF. The CDR3 nucleotides are TGTGCCAGCAGCCATACTAGCTCCTACGAGCAGTACTTC.

The V call is TRBV29-1, the J call TRBJ2-4, with 9 bases identical to TRBD1. The CDR3 loop spans 13 amino acids. CDR1 is SQVTM, CDR2 ANQGSEA, per germline. Unmatched junction bases numbered 8, after V lost 7 bases and J lost 7 bases. The CDR3 DNA reads TGCAGCGCAACACAGGGGGCTTTGAACATTCAGTACTTC. Residues: CSATQGALNIQYF.

This clonotype appeared a few times. The chain links TRBV7-9 to TRBJ2-7; 10 nucleotides align to TRBD1. The CDR3 loop spans 15 amino acids. In germline, CDR1 is SEHNR, CDR2 FQNEAQ (reference sequence). The V gene end was trimmed by 5 bases and the J gene end by 6 bases; junction bases not matched to a gene: 10. CDR3 sequence: CASSTRDRGWIEQYF. CDR3 bases: TGTGCCAGCAGCACCCGGGACAGGGGTTGGATCGAGCAGTACTTC.

This sequence joins TRBV7-2 and TRBJ2-7, with TRBD2 matching 12 bases. Germline CDR1 is SGHTA and CDR2 is FQGNSA. The V and J ends lost 9 bases and 3 bases, in that order; junction bases with no gene match: 9. This CDR3 spans 15 amino acids. In nucleotides, the CDR3 is TGTGCCAGTAGGATGACTAGCGGGGGTGTCTACGAGCAGTACTTC. This sequence encodes CASRMTSGGVYEQYF. Using reference TRBV7-2 and TRBJ2-7 for the parts outside the CDR3, the full variable domain is GAGVSQSPSNKVTEKGKDVELRCDPISGHTALYWYRQSLGQGLEFLIYFQGNSAPDKSGLPSDRFSAERTGGSVSTLTIQRTQQEDSAVYLCASRMTSGGVYEQYFGPGTRLTVT.

This clonotype has more than one count but fewer than ten. The chain has TRBV25-1 and TRBJ1-5, with 8 bases aligning to TRBD1. This CDR3 spans 16 amino acids. From germline, CDR1 is MGHDK and CDR2 SYGVNS. The trim removed 5 bases at V and 6 bases at J, leaving 12 bases unmatched. The CDR3 DNA reads as TGTGCCAGCAGTTTCCAGGGGGCGTATGGAAGTCAGCCCCAGCATTTT. As protein: CASSFQGAYGSQPQHF.

A remark on this clonotype: The junction departs from germline at one end; a sequencing error may be responsible. This rearrangement joins TRBV7-2 to TRBJ2-6; D perhaps matches TRBD1 (5 bases). The germline CDR1 and CDR2 sequences are SGHTA and FQGNSA. The CDR3 covers 11 residues. As DNA, the CDR3 is TGTGCCAGCAGCCCCGGACACACTGAAGCTTTC. Its protein product is CASSPGHTEAF.

The V gene is TRBV7-9, the J gene TRBJ2-7, with D maybe TRBD1 (6 bases). V was shortened by 5 bases and J by 3 bases, with 14 bases between the two germline ends. Germline values: CDR1 SEHNR, CDR2 FQNEAQ (reference sequence). This CDR3 spans 14 amino acids. The CDR3 DNA reads TGTGCCAGCAGCCAAGCAGGGGTCAGCTACGAGCAGTACTTC. Translating gives CASSQAGVSYEQYF.

The chain carries TRBV9 and TRBJ1-6, with 7 bases matching TRBD1. Unmatched junction bases numbered 8, after V lost 3 bases and J lost 8 bases. Germline V lookup: CDR1 SGDLS, CDR2 YYNGEE. CDR3 length: 15 residues. CDR3 sequence: CASSDLTGSDSPLHF. Written as DNA, the CDR3 is TGTGCCAGCAGCGATCTGACAGGGTCAGATTCACCCCTCCACTTT. Filled out from reference TRBV9 and TRBJ1-6, the complete variable domain reads DSGVTQTPKHLITATGQRVTLRCSPRSGDLSVYWYQQSLDQGLQFLIQYYNGEERAKGNILERFSAQQFPDLHSELNLSSLELGDSALYFCASSDLTGSDSPLHFGNGTRLTVT.

The V and J genes are TRBV7-9 and TRBJ1-3, with a weak D call TRBD1 (6 bases). Trimming shortened V by 0 bases and J by 6 bases, and 12 bases separated the two germline ends. This CDR3 spans 15 amino acids. Germline V gene lookup returns CDR1 SEHNR and CDR2 FQNEAQ (reference sequence). The DNA of the CDR3 is TGTGCCAGCAGCTTAGCAGGGCAGGGGACAAACACCATATATTTT. It is translated as CASSLAGQGTNTIYF.

CDR3 DNA sequence: TGTGCCAGCAGTGCTGGAGTAGCGGGCACAGATACGCAGTATTTT. It specifies CASSAGVAGTDTQYF. The rearrangement joins TRBV2 to TRBJ2-3, with D possibly matching TRBD2 (6 bases). The CDR3 spans 15 residues. CDR1 is SNHLY, CDR2 FYNNEI, per germline. Trimming cost V 4 bases and J 1 base, with 12 bases left between them.